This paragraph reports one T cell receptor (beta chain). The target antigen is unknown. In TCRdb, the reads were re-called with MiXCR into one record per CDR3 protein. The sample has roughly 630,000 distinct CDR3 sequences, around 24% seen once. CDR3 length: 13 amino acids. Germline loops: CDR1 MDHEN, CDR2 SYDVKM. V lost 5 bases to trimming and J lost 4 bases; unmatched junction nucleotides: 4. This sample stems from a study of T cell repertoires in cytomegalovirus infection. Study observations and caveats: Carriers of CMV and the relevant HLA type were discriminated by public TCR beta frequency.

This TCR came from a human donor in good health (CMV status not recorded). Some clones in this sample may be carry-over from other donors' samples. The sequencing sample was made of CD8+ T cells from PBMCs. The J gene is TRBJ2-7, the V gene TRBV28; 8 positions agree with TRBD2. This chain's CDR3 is CASSLGLEYEQYV. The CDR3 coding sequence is TGTGCCAGCAGTCTGGGACTAGAATACGAGCAGTACGTC.